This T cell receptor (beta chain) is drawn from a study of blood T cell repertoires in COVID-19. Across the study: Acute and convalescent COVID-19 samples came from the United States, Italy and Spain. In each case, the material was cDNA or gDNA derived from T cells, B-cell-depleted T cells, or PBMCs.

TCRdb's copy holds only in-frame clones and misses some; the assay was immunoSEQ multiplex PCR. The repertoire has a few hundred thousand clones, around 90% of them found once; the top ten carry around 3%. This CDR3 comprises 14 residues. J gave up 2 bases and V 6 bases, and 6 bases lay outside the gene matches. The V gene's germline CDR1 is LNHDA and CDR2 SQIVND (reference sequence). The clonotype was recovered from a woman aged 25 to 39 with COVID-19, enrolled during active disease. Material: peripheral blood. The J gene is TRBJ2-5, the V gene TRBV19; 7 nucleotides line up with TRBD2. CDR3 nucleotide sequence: TGTGCCAGTAGCCCCGGGGGGATACAAGAGACCCAGTACTTC. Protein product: CASSPGGIQETQYF. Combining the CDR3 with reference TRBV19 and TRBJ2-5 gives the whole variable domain DGGITQSPKYLFRKEGQNVTLSCEQNLNHDAMYWYRQDPGQGLRLIYYSQIVNDFQKGDIAEGYSVSREKKESFPLTVTSAQKNPTAFYLCASSPGGIQETQYFGPGTRLLVL.